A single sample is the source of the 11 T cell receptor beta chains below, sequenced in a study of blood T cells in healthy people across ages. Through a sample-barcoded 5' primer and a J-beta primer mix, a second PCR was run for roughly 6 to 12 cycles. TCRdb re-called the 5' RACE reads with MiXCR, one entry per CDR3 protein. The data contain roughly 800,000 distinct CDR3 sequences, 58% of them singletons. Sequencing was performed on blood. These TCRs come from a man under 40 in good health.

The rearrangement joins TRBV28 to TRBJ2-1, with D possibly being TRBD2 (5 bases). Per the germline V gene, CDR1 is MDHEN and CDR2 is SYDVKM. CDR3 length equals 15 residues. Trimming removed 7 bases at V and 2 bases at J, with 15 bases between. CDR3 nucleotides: TGTGCCAGCACCCTCCCTACCGGGACCTACAATGAGCAGTTCTTC. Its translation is CASTLPTGTYNEQFF.

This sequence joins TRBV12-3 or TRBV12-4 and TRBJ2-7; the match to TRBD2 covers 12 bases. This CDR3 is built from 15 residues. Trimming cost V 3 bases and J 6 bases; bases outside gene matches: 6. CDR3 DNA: TGTGCCAGCAGTTTCTGGACTAGCGGGGAGGTCGAGCAGTACTTC. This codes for CASSFWTSGEVEQYF.

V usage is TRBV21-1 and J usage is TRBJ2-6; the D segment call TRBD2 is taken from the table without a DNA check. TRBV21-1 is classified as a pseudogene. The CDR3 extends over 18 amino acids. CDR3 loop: CASSNEVRLGAGANVLTF. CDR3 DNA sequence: TGTGCCAGCAGCAATGAAGTCCGGCTAGGGGCGGGGGCCAACGTCCTGACTTTC.

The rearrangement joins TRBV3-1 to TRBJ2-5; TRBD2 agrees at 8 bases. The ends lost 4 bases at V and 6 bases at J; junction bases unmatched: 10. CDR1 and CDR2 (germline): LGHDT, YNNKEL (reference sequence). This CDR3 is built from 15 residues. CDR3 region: CASSLPGLVSKTQYF. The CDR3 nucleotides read TGTGCCAGCAGCCTACCGGGACTAGTTAGTAAGACCCAGTACTTC.

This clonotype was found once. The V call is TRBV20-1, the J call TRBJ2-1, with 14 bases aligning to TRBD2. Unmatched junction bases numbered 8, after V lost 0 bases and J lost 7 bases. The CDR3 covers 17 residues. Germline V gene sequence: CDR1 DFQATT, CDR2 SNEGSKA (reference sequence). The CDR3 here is CSARDNPGLAGVNEQFF. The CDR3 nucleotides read TGCAGTGCTAGAGATAACCCGGGACTAGCGGGAGTAAATGAGCAGTTCTTC.

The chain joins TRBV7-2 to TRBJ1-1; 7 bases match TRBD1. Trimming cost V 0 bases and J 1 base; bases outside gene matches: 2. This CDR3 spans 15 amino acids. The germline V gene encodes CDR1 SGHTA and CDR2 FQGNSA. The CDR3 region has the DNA TGTGCCAGCAGCTTAGCCGGGACAGCGAACACTGAAGCTTTCTTT. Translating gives CASSLAGTANTEAFF.

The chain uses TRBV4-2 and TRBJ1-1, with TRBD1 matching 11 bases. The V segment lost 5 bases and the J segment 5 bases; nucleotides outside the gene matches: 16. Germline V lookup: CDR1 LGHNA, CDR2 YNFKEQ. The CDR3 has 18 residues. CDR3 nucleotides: TGTGCCAGCAGCGAAGGGGTTGGGGACAGGGGGGCTTGGACTGAAGCTTTCTTT. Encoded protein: CASSEGVGDRGAWTEAFF.

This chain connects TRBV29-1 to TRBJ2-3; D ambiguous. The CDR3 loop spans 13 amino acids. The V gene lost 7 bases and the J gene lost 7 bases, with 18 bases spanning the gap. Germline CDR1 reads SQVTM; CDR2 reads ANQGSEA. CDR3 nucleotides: TGCAGCGCGCACTTAGGTGAGGAGTATACGCAGTATTTT. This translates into CSAHLGEEYTQYF.

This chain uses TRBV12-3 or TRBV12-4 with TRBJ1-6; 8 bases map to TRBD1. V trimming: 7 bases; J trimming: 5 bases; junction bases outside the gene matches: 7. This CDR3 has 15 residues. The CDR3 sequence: CASTTRTGNNSPLHF. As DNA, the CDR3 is TGTGCCAGCACAACCCGGACAGGGAATAATTCACCCCTCCACTTT.

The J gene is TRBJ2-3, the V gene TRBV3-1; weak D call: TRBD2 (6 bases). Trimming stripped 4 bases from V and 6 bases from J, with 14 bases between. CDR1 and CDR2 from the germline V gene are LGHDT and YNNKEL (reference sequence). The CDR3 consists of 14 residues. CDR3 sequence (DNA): TGTGCCAGCAGCCGTAGACTAGTTGCCGATACGCAGTATTTT. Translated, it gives CASSRRLVADTQYF.

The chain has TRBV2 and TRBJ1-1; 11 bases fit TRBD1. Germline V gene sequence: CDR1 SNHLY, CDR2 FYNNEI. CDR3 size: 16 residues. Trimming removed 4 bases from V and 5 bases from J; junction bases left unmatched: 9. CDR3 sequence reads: CASSGGQGAWVTEAFF. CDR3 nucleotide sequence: TGTGCCAGCAGTGGCGGACAGGGGGCTTGGGTTACTGAAGCTTTCTTT.